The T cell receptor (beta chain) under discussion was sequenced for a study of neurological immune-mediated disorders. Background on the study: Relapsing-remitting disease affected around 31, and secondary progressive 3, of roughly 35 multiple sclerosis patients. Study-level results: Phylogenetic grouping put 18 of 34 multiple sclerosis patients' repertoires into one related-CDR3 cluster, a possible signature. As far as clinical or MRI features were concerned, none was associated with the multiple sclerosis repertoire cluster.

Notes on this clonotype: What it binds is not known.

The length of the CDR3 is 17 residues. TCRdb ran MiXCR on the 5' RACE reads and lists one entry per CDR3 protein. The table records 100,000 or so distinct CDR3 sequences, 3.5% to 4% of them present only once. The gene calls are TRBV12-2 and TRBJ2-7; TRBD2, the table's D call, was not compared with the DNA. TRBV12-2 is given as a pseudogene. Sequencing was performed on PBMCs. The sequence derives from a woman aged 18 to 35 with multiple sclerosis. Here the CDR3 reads CASRPGGTPLPSYEQYF. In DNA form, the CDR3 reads TGTGCAAGTCGCCCGGGCGGGACTCCACTACCCTCCTACGAGCAGTACTTC.